The rows below give T cell receptor beta chains drawn from one sample of a study of T cells in localized non-small cell lung cancer. Here immunoSEQ multiplex PCR was the method, and the copy in TCRdb shows in-frame clones only, minus some. This sample yields 2,700 or so clones, of which more than 25% are seen a single time; approximately 15% belongs to the top ten. Sequences were derived from lung tumor tissue, sampled before any cancer treatment. These receptors were taken from a woman aged 35-70 years with stage III lung adenocarcinoma. CDR3s include the opening cysteine and the closing phenylalanine or tryptophan. The D gene is left open where the match is weak. Not all rows give a size; the values are once, few, many and, for expanded clones, a class.

d_gene	v_gene	abundance	j_gene	CDR3nt	CDR3aa
TRBD2	TRBV19	.	TRBJ2-4	TGTGCCAGTAGTTTACGACTAGCGGGAGTCGGCAAAAACATTCAGTACTTC	CASSLRLAGVGKNIQYF
.	TRBV5-1	few	TRBJ2-1	TGCGCCAGCAGCCCTGCGTGGGGGAGCTCCTACAATGAGCAGTTCTTC	CASSPAWGSSYNEQFF
TRBD1	TRBV28	.	TRBJ1-6	TGTGCCAGCAGTTTCTACGGGACAGGGTCACCCCTCCACTTT	CASSFYGTGSPLHF
TRBD1	TRBV9	few	TRBJ1-2	TGTGCCAGCAGGGGGACAGTTAATGTAGGCTACACCTTC	CASRGTVNVGYTF
TRBD1	TRBV6-8	.	TRBJ2-2	TGTGCCAGCAGGGACAGGGGGCAAACCGGGGAGCTGTTTTTT	CASRDRGQTGELFF
.	TRBV29-1	few	TRBJ1-2	TGCAGCGTCAGAGTGGACTTAAACTATGGCTACACCTTC	CSVRVDLNYGYTF
TRBD2	TRBV6-8	.	TRBJ2-7	TGTGCCAGCAACGACGTTAGCGGGAGTCAACACGAGCAGTACTTC	CASNDVSGSQHEQYF
.	TRBV6-8	.	TRBJ1-1	TGTGCCAGCAGTTACAGGGGAGCGAACACTGAAGCTTTCTTT	CASSYRGANTEAFF
.	TRBV19	.	TRBJ2-1	TGTGCCAGTAGCAAGGAGGGGCGTGAGCAGTTCTTC	CASSKEGREQFF
.	TRBV6-8	.	TRBJ1-1	TGTGCCAGCAGACTGACAGCTTTTGAAGCTTTCTTT	CASRLTAFEAFF
.	TRBV11-3	few	TRBJ1-1	TGTGCCAGCACCTTGGGGGGGTTGAACACTGAAGCTTTCTTT	CASTLGGLNTEAFF
.	TRBV5-1	.	TRBJ1-2	TGCGCCAGCAGCTTGGGACAGTATAACTATGGCTACACCTTC	CASSLGQYNYGYTF
TRBD1	TRBV30	.	TRBJ2-2	TGTGCCTGGAGTGGGGACAGGGCAGGCGAGCTGTTTTTT	CAWSGDRAGELFF
.	TRBV7-5	medium-sized	TRBJ2-1	TGTGCCAGCAGCTTAACTACCGCCGCGTACGATGAGCAGTTCTTC	CASSLTTAAYDEQFF
.	TRBV28	.	TRBJ1-1	TGTGCCAGCAGTTGGGGGGGCGCACCGGCGTCGAGCACTGAAGCTTTCTTT	CASSWGGAPASSTEAFF
.	TRBV30	large	TRBJ2-5	TGTGCCTGGAGGGGTAGTCGGTGGGGGACCCAGTACTTC	CAWRGSRWGTQYF
.	TRBV30	.	TRBJ2-5	TGTGCCTGGAGTGTCGGTCACGGGGAGACCCAGTACTTC	CAWSVGHGETQYF
TRBD2	TRBV7-2	medium-sized	TRBJ2-7	TGTGCCAGCAGCCCCCCGGGGGGACGCGAGCAGTACTTC	CASSPPGGREQYF
.	TRBV29-1	.	TRBJ2-3	TGCAGCGTTCGCCGAGGAAGCACAGATACGCAGTATTTT	CSVRRGSTDTQYF
.	TRBV28	.	TRBJ1-3	TGTGCCAGCAGTTCCCCGGGACCCCAACTCATTGGAAACACCATATATTTT	CASSSPGPQLIGNTIYF
.	TRBV10-2	.	TRBJ2-5	TGCGCCAGCCGGAACACGGGCCATGACTCACCAAAGACCCAGTACTTC	CASRNTGHDSPKTQYF
.	TRBV30	.	TRBJ2-7	TGTGCCTGGAGTGTCAGGGGGGGCCCCTACGAGCAGTACTTC	CAWSVRGGPYEQYF
.	TRBV6-8	.	TRBJ1-2	TGTGCCATACGTCGGACCGAGCGAGATGGCTACACCTTC	CAIRRTERDGYTF
.	TRBV30	.	TRBJ2-1	TGTGCCTGGGGGGTAGCGTCCGATAAGTTCTTC	CAWGVASDKFF
.	TRBV11-3	few	TRBJ2-1	TGTGCCAGCAGCTTCTCCACCCTGGGGGACAATGAGCAGTTCTTC	CASSFSTLGDNEQFF
.	TRBV6-8	large	TRBJ1-1	TGTGCCAGCAGTGAGGGACAGAACACTGAAGCTTTCTTT	CASSEGQNTEAFF
TRBD1	TRBV19	.	TRBJ2-2	TGTGCCAGTAGTAGCCAGGGGGTCGGCACCGGGGAGCTGTTTTTT	CASSSQGVGTGELFF
TRBD1	TRBV29-1	.	TRBJ1-2	TGCAGCGCTGAGACAGGGTCCTATGGCTACACCTTC	CSAETGSYGYTF
TRBD2	TRBV14	.	TRBJ2-2	TGTGCCAGCAGCCAAGATCCCTCGACTAGCGGGAGGCGCGGCGGGGAGCTGTTTTTT	CASSQDPSTSGRRGGELFF
TRBD1	TRBV19	.	TRBJ1-2	TGTGCCAGTAGTAACCCCGGGACAGGGGGTATGATTGGCTATGGCTACACCTTC	CASSNPGTGGMIGYGYTF
.	TRBV14	few	TRBJ2-1	TGTGCCAGCAGCCAAGACCCCAGCACCATCGCCTACAATGAGCAGTTCTTC	CASSQDPSTIAYNEQFF
TRBD2	TRBV11-3	.	TRBJ2-7	TGTGCCAGCAGCCTTACTAGCGGGACTCTCCATCCTGAGCAGTACTTC	CASSLTSGTLHPEQYF
.	TRBV4-1	medium-sized	TRBJ2-5	TGCGCCAGCAGCCAGATGGGTGGGGTCGGAGGGGAGACCCAGTACTTC	CASSQMGGVGGETQYF
TRBD1	TRBV11-3	.	TRBJ1-4	TGTGCCAGCAGCCTAGGATCGGGACAGAGGAATGAAAAACTGTTTTTT	CASSLGSGQRNEKLFF
.	TRBV7-5	once	TRBJ1-3	TGTGCCAGCAGCCCTCCGCCGGGACGAATTGGGGGAAACACCATATATTTT	CASSPPPGRIGGNTIYF
.	TRBV11-3	medium-sized	TRBJ1-2	TGTGCCAGCAGCTTGGCCGGAGCTAACTATGGCTACACCTTC	CASSLAGANYGYTF
.	TRBV11-3	.	TRBJ2-2	TGTGCCAGCAGCCACAAGGGAGGCGACACCGGGGAGCTGTTTTTT	CASSHKGGDTGELFF